This entry concerns a single T cell receptor (beta chain). The sample belongs to a study of preoperative IRX-2 immunotherapy in early breast cancer. Clones were read by immunoSEQ multiplex PCR, and TCRdb kept only the in-frame ones, dropping some. The sample consists of approximately 26,000 clones, about four fifths of them appearing once. V gave up 4 bases and J gave up 0 bases, with 10 bases separating them. Germline V lookup: CDR1 SGHVS, CDR2 FNYEAQ. The CDR3 has 15 amino acids. Sample treatment: preoperative locoregional IRX-2 cytokine immunotherapy. This phase Ib study tested locoregional IRX-2 cytokine immunotherapy given before surgery.

This chain connects TRBV7-6 to TRBJ2-1; D ambiguous. Sample: lymph node tissue, taken before IRX-2 immunotherapy. The receptor's source is a human donor with breast cancer. The CDR3: CASSSPRSSYNEQFF. CDR3 nucleotides: TGTGCCAGCAGCTCACCCCGGAGCTCCTACAATGAGCAGTTCTTC. The whole variable domain, filled in from reference TRBV7-6 and TRBJ2-1, reads GAGVSQSPRYKVTKRGQDVALRCDPISGHVSLYWYRQALGQGPEFLTYFNYEAQQDKSGLPNDRFSAERPEGSISTLTIQRTEQRDSAMYRCASSSPRSSYNEQFFGPGTRLTVL.